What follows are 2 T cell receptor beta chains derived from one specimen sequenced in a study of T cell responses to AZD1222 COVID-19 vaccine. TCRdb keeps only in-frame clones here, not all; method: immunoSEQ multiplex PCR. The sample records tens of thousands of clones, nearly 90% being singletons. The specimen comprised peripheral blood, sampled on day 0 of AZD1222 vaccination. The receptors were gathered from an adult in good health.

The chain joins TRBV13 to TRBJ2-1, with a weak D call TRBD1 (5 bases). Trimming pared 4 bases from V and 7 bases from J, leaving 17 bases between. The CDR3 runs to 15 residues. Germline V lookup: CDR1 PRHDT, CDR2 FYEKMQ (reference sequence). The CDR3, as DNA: TGTGCCAGCAGCTCGGTAGGGGCGAGAAAGAATGAGCAGTTCTTC. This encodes CASSSVGARKNEQFF.

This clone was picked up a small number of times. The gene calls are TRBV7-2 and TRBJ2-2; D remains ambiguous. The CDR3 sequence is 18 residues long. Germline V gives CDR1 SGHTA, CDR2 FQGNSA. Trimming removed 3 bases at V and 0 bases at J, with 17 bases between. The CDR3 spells CASSLVGGNGPNTGELFF. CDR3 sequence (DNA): TGTGCCAGCAGCTTGGTGGGCGGAAACGGGCCGAACACCGGGGAGCTGTTTTTT. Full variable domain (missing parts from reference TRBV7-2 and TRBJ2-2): GAGVSQSPSNKVTEKGKDVELRCDPISGHTALYWYRQSLGQGLEFLIYFQGNSAPDKSGLPSDRFSAERTGGSVSTLTIQRTQQEDSAVYLCASSLVGGNGPNTGELFFGEGSRLTVL.